A single sample gave rise to the 14 T cell receptor beta chains below, sequenced in a study of T cell responses to AZD1222 COVID-19 vaccine. Profiled with immunoSEQ multiplex PCR; TCRdb holds only in-frame clones, not every one. The top ten clones hold around 1.8% of a sample with over 100,000 clones, roughly nine tenths of them seen once. The sample in question was peripheral blood, obtained on day 0 of AZD1222 vaccination. Receptors were obtained from an adult in good health.

The V gene is TRBV30, the J gene TRBJ1-2; 8 nucleotides agree with TRBD1. V was clipped by 1 base and J by 3 bases; unmatched bases: 7. Germline V gene sequence: CDR1 GTSNPN, CDR2 SVGIG (reference sequence). The CDR3 has 15 residues. This chain's CDR3 is CAWSESRGRDYGYTF. CDR3 in DNA: TGTGCCTGGAGTGAATCCAGGGGGCGCGACTATGGCTACACCTTC. The full variable domain, in which reference TRBV30 and TRBJ1-2 provide the parts outside the CDR3, is SQTIHQWPATLVQPVGSPLSLECTVEGTSNPNLYWYRQAAGRGLQLLFYSVGIGQISSEVPQNLSASRPQDRQFILSSKKLLLSDSGFYLCAWSESRGRDYGYTFGSGTRLTVV.

The rearrangement joins TRBV30 to TRBJ1-6; tentative D call: TRBD1 (6 bases). The CDR3 spans 14 residues. Germline V gene sequence: CDR1 GTSNPN, CDR2 SVGIG (reference sequence). Trimming removed 3 bases from V and 7 bases from J, with 13 bases in between. CDR3 sequence: CAWRGLQGNSPLHF. The CDR3 bases are TGTGCCTGGAGGGGGCTACAGGGAAATTCACCCCTCCACTTT.

The gene calls are TRBV5-4 and TRBJ1-2; 7 nucleotides match TRBD1. This CDR3 contains 16 residues. Germline V gives CDR1 SGHNT, CDR2 YYREEE (reference sequence). The ends lost 0 bases at V and 4 bases at J; junction bases unmatched: 9. The CDR3 nucleotides are TGTGCCAGCAGCTTGGCCCCCCTCGAGGGGGCCTATGGCTACACCTTC. Residues: CASSLAPLEGAYGYTF.

V gene TRBV10-3 combines with J gene TRBJ1-1, with no clear D. The CDR3 has 11 amino acids. Trimming left V 9 bases short and J 5 bases short, with 10 bases between. The germline gives CDR1 ENHRY, CDR2 SYGVKD. The CDR3 region has the DNA TGTGCCATTCAGTTGCAGACTGAAGCTTTCTTT. Translation gives CAIQLQTEAFF.

The V and J genes are TRBV5-1 and TRBJ2-5; D is unclear. The germline gives CDR1 SGHRS, CDR2 YFSETQ. The ends were cut back, 0 bases at V and 1 base at J, with 4 bases in the middle. The CDR3 is 13 residues long. CDR3 sequence: CASSLDSQETQYF. CDR3 DNA: TGCGCCAGCAGCTTGGACAGCCAAGAGACCCAGTACTTC.

CDR3 amino acids: CASSPGTGGLYGYTF. The DNA of the CDR3 is TGCGCCAGCAGCCCCGGGACAGGGGGCCTGTATGGCTACACCTTC. V usage is TRBV5-1 and J usage is TRBJ1-2, with 12 bases matching TRBD1. V was clipped by 4 bases and J by 5 bases; unmatched bases: 6. The CDR3 totals 15 residues. CDR1 and CDR2 from the germline V gene are SGHRS and YFSETQ.

The rearrangement joins TRBV5-1 to TRBJ2-3, with D perhaps matching TRBD1 (6 bases). This CDR3 spans 15 amino acids. The germline V and J ends were trimmed by 4 bases and 5 bases, with 17 bases remaining between them. Germline CDR1 reads SGHRS; CDR2 reads YFSETQ. CDR3 nucleotide sequence: TGCGCCAGCAGCATCTCCCACCCAGGGGAAGATACGCAGTATTTT. This encodes CASSISHPGEDTQYF.

The rearrangement joins TRBV19 to TRBJ1-6; D is possibly TRBD1 (5 bases). The length of the CDR3 is 15 residues. Germline CDR1 LNHDA, CDR2 SQIVND (reference sequence). Deletions cut 5 bases from V and 8 bases from J, with 16 bases between. The CDR3 coding sequence is TGTGCCAGTAGTCTAGGGGCGAGGACGGATTCACCCCTCCACTTT. Protein product: CASSLGARTDSPLHF.

In DNA form, the CDR3 reads TGTGCCAGCAGCGTAGTAGTGGGATGGGGGCCGAACACTGAAGCTTTCTTT. Its protein is CASSVVVGWGPNTEAFF. V gene TRBV9 combines with J gene TRBJ1-1, with D possibly TRBD1 on 6 matching bases. Trimming pared 0 bases from V and 1 base from J, leaving 16 bases between. The CDR3 runs 17 residues. CDR1 and CDR2 from the germline V gene are SGDLS and YYNGEE.

The V and J genes are TRBV5-4 and TRBJ2-5; D possibly corresponds to TRBD1 (8 bases). The CDR3 contains 16 residues. The ends were cut back, 2 bases at V and 5 bases at J, with 19 bases in the middle. Germline V lookup: CDR1 SGHNT, CDR2 YYREEE (reference sequence). CDR3 in DNA: TGTGCCAGCAGCTTACTACAGGGGGGGGCCGTGGAGACCCAGTACTTC. It specifies CASSLLQGGAVETQYF.

The rearrangement uses TRBV7-9 and TRBJ1-1; maybe TRBD1 (5 bases). Germline V lookup: CDR1 SEHNR, CDR2 FQNEAQ (reference sequence). CDR3 size: 14 residues. Trimming cost V 2 bases and J 7 bases, with 14 bases left between them. The CDR3 spells CASSLRDEGVEAFF. In DNA, the CDR3 is TGTGCCAGCAGCTTAAGGGATGAAGGGGTTGAAGCTTTCTTT.

The V call is TRBV23-1, the J call TRBJ2-5, with D possibly TRBD2 on 5 matching bases. TRBV23-1 carries the ORF label, with uncertain function. Trimming cost V 2 bases and J 0 bases, with 22 bases left between them. This CDR3 contains 19 residues. DNA for the CDR3: TGCGCCAGCAGTCAAATCGCAGTCCGGGGATATTTTTACCAAGAGACCCAGTACTTC. Translating gives CASSQIAVRGYFYQETQYF.

The V call is TRBV14, the J call TRBJ1-1; the match to TRBD1 covers 9 bases. The CDR3 is 14 residues long. The germline gives CDR1 SGHDN, CDR2 FVKESK. Trimming removed 4 bases from V and 5 bases from J; junction bases left unmatched: 5. The CDR3 spells CASSPQGARTEAFF. The CDR3 region has the DNA TGTGCCAGCAGCCCACAGGGGGCGAGGACTGAAGCTTTCTTT. The whole variable domain, remainder taken from reference TRBV14 and TRBJ1-1, is EAGVTQFPSHSVIEKGQTVTLRCDPISGHDNLYWYRRVMGKEIKFLLHFVKESKQDESGMPNNRFLAERTGGTYSTLKVQPAELEDSGVYFCASSPQGARTEAFFGQGTRLTVV.

The chain combines TRBV6-1 with TRBJ1-1; 11 bases are shared with TRBD1. Germline CDR1 is MNHNS and CDR2 is SASEGT. The J segment lost 8 bases and the V segment lost 3 bases, leaving 8 bases of the junction unmatched. This CDR3 has 15 residues. The CDR3 DNA sequence: TGTGCCAGCAGTGACACGGACAGGGGGCGGCCCGAAGCTTTCTTT. Translated: CASSDTDRGRPEAFF.